This T cell receptor (beta chain) emerged from a study of siplizumab effects on memory and regulatory T cells. Regarding this clone: Its matching antigen is unknown.

The CDR3 runs to 16 residues. Germline values: CDR1 SGDLS, CDR2 YYNGEE. The J segment lost 4 bases and the V segment lost 4 bases, leaving 5 bases of the junction unmatched. Overall study findings and caveats: Naive T cells, seemingly more diverse than memory cells, seemed major alloresponse contributors. Alloreactive sequences from unstimulated CD4+ memory cells fell significantly with siplizumab.

Sequencing used immunoSEQ multiplex PCR; TCRdb keeps in-frame clones, though not all of them. The table has over 80,000 clones, 87% seen once. The sequenced material came from Tregs sorted from blood. The V and J genes are TRBV9 and TRBJ2-2; 12 bases line up with TRBD2. The receptor's source is a human donor in good health. In DNA, the CDR3 is TGTGCCAGCAGCCCTTGGACTAGCGGGGCCACCGGGGAGCTGTTTTTT. Protein: CASSPWTSGATGELFF.